One sample yielded the 14 T cell receptor beta chains listed below, sequenced in a study of blood T cell repertoires in COVID-19. Profiled with immunoSEQ multiplex PCR; TCRdb holds only in-frame clones, not every one. The profile covers about 130,000 clones, with approximately 85% appearing a single time and around 4% taken by the ten largest. Sequences were obtained from peripheral blood. All receptors come from a human donor in a cohort sampled during active COVID-19.

The rearrangement uses TRBV5-1 and TRBJ2-3; 13 bases match TRBD2. Germline values: CDR1 SGHRS, CDR2 YFSETQ. The CDR3 is 16 residues long. V lost 0 bases to trimming and J lost 4 bases; unmatched junction nucleotides: 2. The CDR3 bases are TGCGCCAGCAGCTTGGAAGGACTAGCGGGGGCAGATACGCAGTATTTT. Its translation is CASSLEGLAGADTQYF.

CDR3 region: CASSLGLLGYGYTF. The CDR3 DNA reads as TGTGCCAGCAGCCTCGGACTGTTAGGCTATGGCTACACCTTC. The chain links TRBV2 to TRBJ1-2, with no clear D. Germline-derived CDR1 and CDR2 are SNHLY and FYNNEI. The V and J ends lost 6 bases and 4 bases respectively, with 15 bases between them. The CDR3 covers 14 residues.

This clone was found a few times. V and J are TRBV5-1 and TRBJ2-1, with TRBD2 matching over 9 bases. The CDR3 runs to 15 residues. Per germline, CDR1 SGHRS and CDR2 YFSETQ. V lost 2 bases and J lost 8; bases outside the gene matches: 8. As DNA, the CDR3 is TGCGCCAGCAGCTTAAGGCGGGGGGGCAGGGATGAGCAGTTCTTC. Protein sequence: CASSLRRGGRDEQFF.

The chain combines TRBV7-2 with TRBJ2-1; D might be TRBD1 (6 bases). The V end was cut by 5 bases, the J end by 0 bases, with 17 bases between. Germline loops: CDR1 SGHTA, CDR2 FQGNSA. CDR3 length: 17 amino acids. The CDR3 nucleotides are TGTGCCAGCAGCCCGACCAGGGGCCGCAGCTCCTACAATGAGCAGTTCTTC. This encodes CASSPTRGRSSYNEQFF.

V usage is TRBV5-1 and J usage is TRBJ1-3; possible D gene TRBD1, 6 bases. The V gene's germline CDR1 is SGHRS and CDR2 YFSETQ. The CDR3 runs to 16 residues. V was trimmed by 2 bases and J by 0 bases, leaving 12 bases between them. The CDR3 is CASSFGTRSSGNTIYF. DNA for the CDR3: TGCGCCAGCAGCTTCGGGACAAGGAGCTCTGGAAACACCATATATTTT.

The V and J genes are TRBV18 and TRBJ1-4; D might be TRBD1 (6 bases). Germline V CDR1 and CDR2: KGHSH, LQKENI. The CDR3 totals 15 residues. The V end lost 4 bases, the J end lost 3 bases, and 12 bases lay between the germline ends. CDR3 loop: CASSRRDTPNEKLFF. The DNA of the CDR3 is TGTGCCAGCTCACGTCGGGACACCCCTAATGAAAAACTGTTTTTT.

This clone was seen more than once but under ten times. The rearrangement uses TRBV3-1 (or the pseudogene TRBV3-2) and TRBJ2-5; D unclear. The CDR3 runs 12 residues. The V and J ends lost 6 bases and 0 bases respectively, with 5 bases between them. CDR1 is LGHDT and CDR2 is YNNKEL in the germline V gene (reference sequence). In nucleotides, the CDR3 is TGTGCCAGCAGGCAGTACCAAGAGACCCAGTACTTC. It translates to CASRQYQETQYF.

The V and J genes are TRBV5-5 and TRBJ2-3; 9 nucleotides align to TRBD1. This CDR3 contains 16 residues. Germline CDR1 reads SGHKS; CDR2 reads YYEKEE (reference sequence). The ends lost 4 bases at V and 3 bases at J; junction bases unmatched: 9. The CDR3 region has the DNA TGTGCCAGCAGCCCTCCCTACAGGGGGCTAACAGATACGCAGTATTTT. Protein: CASSPPYRGLTDTQYF.

V usage is TRBV5-1 and J usage is TRBJ2-3; 10 bases line up with TRBD2. Trimming at V came to 3 bases and at J to 2 bases, leaving 9 bases not matched to a gene. CDR1 is SGHRS and CDR2 is YFSETQ in the germline V gene. The CDR3 sequence is 17 residues long. CDR3 coding DNA: TGCGCCAGCAGCTCCGTGGAAGCGGGGGGGCCCACAGATACGCAGTATTTT. This sequence encodes CASSSVEAGGPTDTQYF.

This chain connects TRBV7-9 to TRBJ1-5; 7 nucleotides line up with TRBD1. This CDR3 is 13 amino acids long. CDR1 and CDR2 from the germline V gene are SEHNR and FQNEAQ (reference sequence). Unmatched junction bases numbered 6, after V lost 3 bases and J lost 10 bases. The CDR3 coding sequence is TGTGCCAGCAGCTTCCAGGACAGGTCACCCCAGCATTTT. Protein: CASSFQDRSPQHF.

The rearrangement links TRBV7-8 to TRBJ1-5, with D perhaps matching TRBD1 (5 bases). The ends were cut back, 7 bases at V and 2 bases at J, with 21 bases in the middle. Looked up from germline, CDR1 is SGHVS and CDR2 is FQNEAQ. The CDR3 sequence is 17 residues long. The CDR3 coding sequence is TGTGCCAGCACCCCTTATGGGGGAGGGTTTGGCAATCAGCCCCAGCATTTT. Protein sequence: CASTPYGGGFGNQPQHF.

The chain recombines TRBV10-3 with TRBJ2-1; 7 bases align to TRBD2. This CDR3 has 14 residues. Germline CDR1 reads ENHRY; CDR2 reads SYGVKD. V gave up 3 bases and J gave up 6 bases; unmatched junction bases: 5. The CDR3 protein is CAISDLPGGNEQFF. For the CDR3, the DNA is TGTGCCATCAGTGACCTTCCGGGGGGCAATGAGCAGTTCTTC.

The rearrangement joins TRBV6-2 or TRBV6-3 to TRBJ1-2; unclear D gene. V lost 4 bases and J 8 bases, leaving 14 bases between the germline ends. Germline V lookup: CDR1 MNHEY, CDR2 SVGEGT. The CDR3 covers 13 residues. CDR3 in DNA: TGTGCCAGCAGTTTTTCCTCCATTCGGGGCTACACCTTC. This gives the protein CASSFSSIRGYTF.

The rearrangement uses TRBV7-6 and TRBJ2-7; D uncertain. Germline loops: CDR1 SGHVS, CDR2 FNYEAQ. This CDR3 has 14 residues. V shed 4 bases and J shed 5 bases, with 15 bases lying between them. For the CDR3, the DNA is TGTGCCAGCAGCTCCGATCTGACTCCGGACGAGCAGTACGTC. Translated, it gives CASSSDLTPDEQYV.